One and the same sample provided the 5 T cell receptor beta chains below, sequenced in a study of blood T cell repertoires in COVID-19. This table comes from immunoSEQ multiplex PCR, and its TCRdb copy is limited to in-frame clones, with some not included. Of 75,000 to 95,000 clones listed, approximately 90% were seen once; the top ten hold around 20%. Sequences were obtained from peripheral blood. These receptors were collected from a human donor in a cohort sampled during active COVID-19.

The rearrangement uses TRBV15 and TRBJ2-7; TRBD2 aligns across 8 bases. J was trimmed by 3 bases and V by 0 bases; bases with no gene match: 7. This CDR3 has 16 residues. CDR1 LNHNV and CDR2 YYDKDF come from the germline V gene (reference sequence). CDR3 DNA: TGTGCCACCAGCAGAGATACCCCCGGGACTAGCTACGAGCAGTACTTC. This codes for CATSRDTPGTSYEQYF.

This chain joins TRBV18 and TRBJ1-2, with D hard to call. CDR1 is KGHSH and CDR2 is LQKENI in the germline V gene. This CDR3 contains 13 residues. V lost 2 bases and J lost 4, with 8 bases in between. CDR3 sequence reads: CASSPYTAYGYTF. Written as DNA, the CDR3 is TGTGCCAGCTCACCATACACAGCCTATGGCTACACCTTC.

J is TRBJ2-5 and V is TRBV5-1, with TRBD1 as a possible D gene (5 bases). CDR3 size: 14 residues. V was clipped by 1 base and J by 2 bases, with 9 bases between them. Germline values: CDR1 SGHRS, CDR2 YFSETQ. This CDR3 is CASSLNRPQETQYF. CDR3 in DNA: TGCGCCAGCAGCTTGAACAGGCCTCAAGAGACCCAGTACTTC.

The chain has TRBV7-7 and TRBJ2-5, with 7 positions matching TRBD1. CDR3 length: 14 residues. Germline trimming cut 5 bases from V and 2 bases from J; bases unmatched to any gene: 5. Germline V lookup: CDR1 SSHAT, CDR2 FNYEAQ (reference sequence). This CDR3 is CASSPGQVQETQYF. CDR3 DNA sequence: TGTGCCAGCAGCCCAGGACAGGTACAAGAGACCCAGTACTTC.

This sequence joins TRBV9 and TRBJ2-1; 9 bases are shared with TRBD2. Germline V gene lookup returns CDR1 SGDLS and CDR2 YYNGEE. With 3 bases clipped from V and 7 bases from J, the junction kept 8 bases outside the gene matches. CDR3 length: 15 residues. This CDR3 is CASSARGGATNEQFF. The CDR3 nucleotides read TGTGCCAGCAGCGCCCGCGGGGGGGCAACGAATGAGCAGTTCTTC.